This T cell receptor beta chain was captured in a study of control samples from healthy donors and cancer patients. V lost 3 bases, J lost 4 bases, and 6 bases stayed unmatched. Germline assignment: CDR1 SGDLS and CDR2 YYNGEE. CDR3 size: 14 residues. TCRdb keeps only in-frame clones here, not all; method: immunoSEQ multiplex PCR. The sample lists around 30,000 clones, 85% to 90% occurring once. The origin of this receptor is a woman aged 40 to 49 with lung cancer. The chain links TRBV9 to TRBJ1-2; TRBD1 matches 7 bases. What was sequenced was PBMCs. In nucleotides, the CDR3 is TGTGCCAGCAGCGGGTCCGACAGGGCCTATGGCTACACCTTC. This gives the protein CASSGSDRAYGYTF. Full variable domain (missing parts from reference TRBV9 and TRBJ1-2): DSGVTQTPKHLITATGQRVTLRCSPRSGDLSVYWYQQSLDQGLQFLIQYYNGEERAKGNILERFSAQQFPDLHSELNLSSLELGDSALYFCASSGSDRAYGYTFGSGTRLTVV.